Below, 6 T cell receptor beta chains from the same sample are listed, as sequenced in a study of T-cell memory formation after mild COVID-19. From the 5' RACE reads, TCRdb called clonotypes with MiXCR, one entry per CDR3 protein. The table shows about 110,000 distinct CDR3 sequences, with about an eighth occurring only once. Material for sequencing was PBMCs or a T cell subset sorted from them (not recorded which). These receptors originate from a man aged 18-30 years who had mild COVID-19 (a few samples of this study predate the infection). Cell type and time point are not known.

This chain connects TRBV6-6 to TRBJ2-5; no reliable D call. Germline V CDR1 and CDR2: MNHNY, SVGAGI (reference sequence). The CDR3 is made up of 13 amino acids. Between the trimmed V and J ends, which lost 3 bases and 4 bases, there was a span of 9 bases. The CDR3 nucleotides are TGTGCCAGCAGTTATAGGCTAGTAGAGACCCAGTACTTC. Translating gives CASSYRLVETQYF.

This clonotype has a handful of counts. The rearrangement links TRBV9 to TRBJ2-2, with a tentative D call TRBD2 (5 bases). The V gene's germline CDR1 is SGDLS and CDR2 YYNGEE. CDR3 length equals 16 residues. V shed 3 bases and J shed 3 bases, with 15 bases lying between them. This chain's CDR3 is CASSERVLPYTGELFF. CDR3 nucleotide sequence: TGTGCCAGCAGCGAGAGGGTACTTCCCTACACCGGGGAGCTGTTTTTT.

This clonotype showed up just a few times. The J gene is TRBJ2-3, the V gene TRBV5-1; 8 nucleotides match TRBD1. CDR3 size: 18 residues. Losses at the gene ends were 1 base for V and 5 bases for J; bases not matched to a gene: 15. CDR1 SGHRS and CDR2 YFSETQ come from the germline V gene. The CDR3 loop reads CASSLRQGRLFSRDTQYF. The CDR3 nucleotides are TGCGCCAGCAGCTTGAGACAGGGGAGATTATTTTCAAGAGATACGCAGTATTTT.

This clonotype has more than one count but fewer than ten. This chain's CDR3 is CASSLFGASGGITPETQYF. CDR3 DNA sequence: TGTGCCAGCAGCTTATTCGGAGCTAGCGGGGGAATAACCCCCGAGACCCAGTACTTC. The rearrangement uses TRBV7-9 and TRBJ2-5; 10 nucleotides align to TRBD2. The germline gives CDR1 SEHNR, CDR2 FQNEAQ (reference sequence). The CDR3 runs to 19 residues. V was pared by 2 bases and J by 5 bases, with 17 bases of the junction left unmatched.

This clonotype showed up many times. This chain joins TRBV24-1 and TRBJ2-7; D is perhaps TRBD2 (5 bases). The V end was cut by 4 bases, the J end by 7 bases, with 10 bases between. The CDR3 contains 12 residues. Per the germline V gene, CDR1 is KGHDR and CDR2 is SFDVKD. The DNA for the CDR3 is TGTGCCACCAGTGACCTCCGGGGTGAGCAGTACTTC. This codes for CATSDLRGEQYF.

This clonotype was seen a handful of times. This chain connects TRBV7-9 to TRBJ1-2; D unclear. V was pared by 2 bases and J by 3 bases, with 16 bases between. Germline V CDR1 and CDR2: SEHNR, FQNEAQ (reference sequence). This CDR3 is 16 amino acids long. The CDR3 reads CASSLLGGLSDYGYTF. CDR3 bases: TGTGCCAGCAGCTTACTAGGCGGGCTTTCGGACTATGGCTACACCTTC.